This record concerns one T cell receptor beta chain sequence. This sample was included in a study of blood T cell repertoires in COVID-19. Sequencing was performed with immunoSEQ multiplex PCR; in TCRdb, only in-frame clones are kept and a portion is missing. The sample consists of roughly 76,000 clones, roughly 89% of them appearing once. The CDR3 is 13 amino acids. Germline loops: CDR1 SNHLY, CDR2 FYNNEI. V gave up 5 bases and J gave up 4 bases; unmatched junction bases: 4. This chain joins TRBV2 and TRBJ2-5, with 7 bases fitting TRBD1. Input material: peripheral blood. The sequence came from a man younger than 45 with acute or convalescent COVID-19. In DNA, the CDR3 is TGTGCCAGCAGTCAAGGGGGCCCAGAGACCCAGTACTTC. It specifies CASSQGGPETQYF.